The rows below give T cell receptor beta chains drawn from one sample of a study of type 1 regulatory T cells. TCRdb ran MiXCR on the reads and lists one entry per CDR3 protein. The repertoire holds 88,000 or so distinct CDR3 sequences, with roughly a third as singletons. Source material: CD4+ T cells, either the whole sample or a sorted fraction (not recorded which). The source is a human donor in good health. CDR3s include the opening cysteine and the closing phenylalanine or tryptophan. D genes are given only for firm matches. Only some rows state a clone size, as once, few, many or a class for expanded clones.

clone_size | d_call | j_call | v_call | cdr3_nt | cdr3_aa
NA | TRBD1 | TRBJ2-7 | TRBV5-4 | TGTGCCAGCTCCCGACAGGGGGGTTACGAGCAGTACTTC | CASSRQGGYEQYF
NA | NA | TRBJ2-6 | TRBV11-2 | TGTGCCAGCAGCTTAGGTGGCGTATCTGGGGCCAACGTCCTGACTTTC | CASSLGGVSGANVLTF
NA | TRBD1 | TRBJ1-4 | TRBV3-1 | TGTGCCAGCAGCCAAGAGTGGGACAGGGGACGGGAAAAACTGTTTTTT | CASSQEWDRGREKLFF
few | NA | TRBJ1-5 | TRBV7-2 | TGTGCCAGCAGCTTAGCGGCCACCCGGATGGGTAGCAATCAGCCCCAGCATTTT | CASSLAATRMGSNQPQHF
NA | NA | TRBJ1-5 | TRBV12-3/TRBV12-4 | TGTGCCAGCAGTTTGATAGGGCCGGGTCAGCCCCAGCATTTT | CASSLIGPGQPQHF
NA | TRBD1 | TRBJ1-6 | TRBV5-1 | TGCGCCAGCAGCGCAGGACAGGACTATTCACCCCTCCACTTT | CASSAGQDYSPLHF
few | NA | TRBJ2-1 | TRBV7-2 | TGTGCCAGCAGCTGGGAGGATGAGCAGTTCTTC | CASSWEDEQFF
few | NA | TRBJ2-1 | TRBV7-8 | TGTGCCAGCAGCTTAGCGTTACTACGCCACAATGAGCAGTTCTTC | CASSLALLRHNEQFF
NA | NA | TRBJ1-1 | TRBV12-3/TRBV12-4 | TGTGCCAGCAGTTTAGGAACAGGGATTGAAGCTTTCTTT | CASSLGTGIEAFF
NA | NA | TRBJ1-2 | TRBV7-9 | TGTGCCAGCAGCTTAGCGGGGCAGGGGAATGGCTACACCTTC | CASSLAGQGNGYTF
few | TRBD2 | TRBJ2-1 | TRBV20-1 | TGCAGTGCTAGTAGTCTAGCGGGGGACCCCTACAATGAGCAGTTCTTC | CSASSLAGDPYNEQFF
NA | NA | TRBJ1-1 | TRBV5-6 | TGTGCCAGCAGCTTGTTGTGGGTTCGAACTGAAGCTTTCTTT | CASSLLWVRTEAFF
NA | NA | TRBJ1-2 | TRBV11-2 | TGTGACAGCAGGCGAACAGGGAGCTATGGCTACACCTTC | CDSRRTGSYGYTF
NA | NA | TRBJ1-1 | TRBV5-8 | TGTGCCAGCAGCTTGGAAGGGACATATATGAACACTGAAGCTTTCTTT | CASSLEGTYMNTEAFF
NA | NA | TRBJ2-5 | TRBV7-9 | TGTGCCAGCAGTTCCGATGCGACCGGTAGGCAGTACTTC | CASSSDATGRQYF
NA | TRBD1 | TRBJ2-3 | TRBV5-1 | TGCGCCAGCAGCCCGACAGGGAACCTCATTCGGTCCACAGATACGCAGTATTTT | CASSPTGNLIRSTDTQYF
many | NA | TRBJ1-5 | TRBV20-1 | TGCAGTGCTAGAGAAAAGTATAGCAATCAGCCCCAGCATTTT | CSAREKYSNQPQHF
few | TRBD2 | TRBJ2-3 | TRBV9 | TGTGCCAGCAGCGCCTCTTCGGGCGGGAGTAGAGATACGCAGTATTTT | CASSASSGGSRDTQYF
NA | TRBD2 | TRBJ2-3 | TRBV20-1 | TGCAGTGCTAAAAGAGGTGGGGGGGATTTGGGCACAGATACGCAGGATTTT | CSAKRGGGDLGTDTQDF
NA | NA | TRBJ2-2 | TRBV20-1 | TGCAGTGCTAGAGATGCAGAGAACACCGGGGAGCTGTTTTTT | CSARDAENTGELFF
many | NA | TRBJ2-2 | TRBV7-6 | TGTGCCAGCAGCCCTCGGTCCACCGGGGAGCTGTTTTTT | CASSPRSTGELFF
once | TRBD1 | TRBJ1-2 | TRBV20-1 | TGCAGTTTGGGACAGGGTACCAACTATGGCTACACCTTC | CSLGQGTNYGYTF
few | NA | TRBJ2-7 | TRBV3-1 | TGTGCCAGCAGCCAAGAGGGGGGCAGTGGGGCGTTAAGCTCCTACGAGCAGTACTTC | CASSQEGGSGALSSYEQYF
few | NA | TRBJ1-2 | TRBV28 | TGTGCCAGCAGTTTCGGAAACGTAGACAGGAACTATGGCTACACCTTC | CASSFGNVDRNYGYTF
NA | TRBD1 | TRBJ1-2 | TRBV6-5 | TGTGCCAGCAGTGTACCGGGACAGTCCTACTATGGCTACACCTTC | CASSVPGQSYYGYTF
NA | TRBD2 | TRBJ2-7 | TRBV18 | TGTGCCAGCTCCACTAGCGGAAAGGCCTACGAGCAGTACTTC | CASSTSGKAYEQYF
NA | TRBD2 | TRBJ2-2 | TRBV5-1 | TGCGCCAGCAGCTCCAGCGGGATCAACACCGGGGAGCTGTTTTTT | CASSSSGINTGELFF
NA | TRBD1 | TRBJ1-1 | TRBV7-2 | TGTGCCAGCAGCGCGACAAACCGACAGGGTGAAGCTTTCTTT | CASSATNRQGEAFF
many | NA | TRBJ2-5 | TRBV9 | TGTGCCAGCAGCGTAGGCATCGGCCAAGAGACCCAGTACTTC | CASSVGIGQETQYF
NA | NA | TRBJ2-5 | TRBV20-1 | TGCAGTGCGGTAGAAGTGGGAGGTAAAAAAGAGACCCAGTACTTC | CSAVEVGGKKETQYF
NA | TRBD2 | TRBJ2-7 | TRBV5-4 | TGTGCCAGCAGCTCCCAGGACGGGAGGGGTTACGAGCAGTACTTC | CASSSQDGRGYEQYF
few | TRBD2 | TRBJ2-7 | TRBV19 | TGTGCCACCCGGACTAGCGGGTCCTCCTACGAGCAGTACTTC | CATRTSGSSYEQYF
few | NA | TRBJ2-1 | TRBV5-1 | TGCGCCAGTTCGACAGGCTCCTACAATGAGCAGTTCTTC | CASSTGSYNEQFF
NA | NA | TRBJ2-7 | TRBV11-2 | TGTGCCAGCAGCCGAGGATACAAGGAAGGGGAGCAGTACTTC | CASSRGYKEGEQYF
NA | TRBD2 | TRBJ2-1 | TRBV19 | TGTGCCAGTAGTATAGAGGGACTAGCGGGAGCCCCGCCCTACAATGAGCAGTTCTTC | CASSIEGLAGAPPYNEQFF
NA | NA | TRBJ2-3 | TRBV6-5 | TGTGCCAGCTGGGGTCCAGCATACACAGATACGCAGTATTTT | CASWGPAYTDTQYF
NA | TRBD1 | TRBJ2-3 | TRBV5-1 | TGCGCCAGCAGCGGGGGGACAGGGGCAACCACAGATACGCAGTATTTT | CASSGGTGATTDTQYF
NA | TRBD1 | TRBJ1-2 | TRBV12-3/TRBV12-4 | TGTGCCAGCAGTCCCGGACAGGGGGCGTTCTATGGCTACACCTTC | CASSPGQGAFYGYTF
few | NA | TRBJ2-3 | TRBV7-2 | TGTGCCAGCAGCTTAGAGCGCCTTAGCACAGATACGCAGTATTTT | CASSLERLSTDTQYF
NA | NA | TRBJ2-1 | TRBV6-2/TRBV6-3 | TGTGCCAGCAGTTACCCCCGGACCTTAAATGAGCAGTTCTTC | CASSYPRTLNEQFF
NA | NA | TRBJ2-2 | TRBV29-1 | TGCAGCGTTGAAGAACCAATGAACACCGGGGAGCTGTTTTTT | CSVEEPMNTGELFF
NA | TRBD2 | TRBJ2-1 | TRBV7-3 | TGTGCCAGCAGCTCCAGCGGGACTAGCGGCAACAATGAGCAGATCTTC | CASSSSGTSGNNEQIF
NA | NA | TRBJ1-5 | TRBV7-2 | TGTGCCAGCAGCTTAGGGGGGCAGAGCAATCAGCCCCAGCATTTT | CASSLGGQSNQPQHF
NA | TRBD2 | TRBJ2-2 | TRBV7-8 | TGTGCCAGCAGAGACTTAGCGGGAGGGCGGACCGGGGAGCTGTTTTTT | CASRDLAGGRTGELFF
NA | TRBD1 | TRBJ1-5 | TRBV6-5 | TGTGCCAGCAGCTCCGGACAGGGGGTAGGTCAGCCCCAGCATTTT | CASSSGQGVGQPQHF
NA | NA | TRBJ2-4 | TRBV4-1 | TGCGCCAGCAGCCAAGAAAACATTCAGTACTTC | CASSQENIQYF
few | NA | TRBJ2-7 | TRBV7-6 | TGTGCCAGCAGCTTAGGGTCGGGATCCTACGAGCAGTACTTC | CASSLGSGSYEQYF
NA | NA | TRBJ2-7 | TRBV20-1 | TGCAGTGCCAAGTTGGTTGCGTGGTACTCCTACGAGCAGTACTTC | CSAKLVAWYSYEQYF
NA | TRBD2 | TRBJ2-2 | TRBV20-1 | TGCAGTGCTACTGCGGGAGGGCGGGGCACCGGGGAGCTGTTTTTT | CSATAGGRGTGELFF
NA | NA | TRBJ2-5 | TRBV10-3 | TGTGCCATCAGCGACTGGGAAGAGACCCAGTACTTC | CAISDWEETQYF
NA | TRBD1 | TRBJ1-1 | TRBV6-5 | TGTGCCAGCAGTTACCGCAAGACAGGGACGAACACTGAAGCTTTCTTT | CASSYRKTGTNTEAFF
NA | NA | TRBJ2-2 | TRBV5-5 | TGTGCCAGCAGCTTGCTCCCGGGGTCCGACACCGGGGAGCTGTTTTTT | CASSLLPGSDTGELFF
NA | TRBD1 | TRBJ1-2 | TRBV10-3 | TGTGCCATCAGGGAGGACAGGGGCAATGGCTACACCTTC | CAIREDRGNGYTF
few | NA | TRBJ2-2 | TRBV4-2 | TGTGCCAGCAGGCTAACAGGGAGGGACACCGGGGAGCTGTTTTTT | CASRLTGRDTGELFF
NA | TRBD1 | TRBJ2-7 | TRBV3-1 | TGTGCCAGCAGCCGCGGGACAGGGGTCCCCTACGAGCAGTACTTC | CASSRGTGVPYEQYF
few | TRBD2 | TRBJ2-1 | TRBV20-1 | TGCAGTGCTAGTGTGTCGGCGGGAGTCTCCAATGAGCAGTTCTTC | CSASVSAGVSNEQFF
NA | TRBD1 | TRBJ2-5 | TRBV2 | TGTGCCAGCAGTGGGGACAGCAAAGAGACCCAGTACTTC | CASSGDSKETQYF
NA | NA | TRBJ2-1 | TRBV19 | TGTGCCAGTTCCCGACTAGATGAGCAGTTCTTC | CASSRLDEQFF
NA | NA | TRBJ2-1 | TRBV3-1 | TGTGCCAGCAGCGGACCTCCGAATGAGCAGTTCTTC | CASSGPPNEQFF
few | NA | TRBJ2-7 | TRBV5-1 | TGCGCCAGCAGCTTGGGACCCAATTTCAACTACGAGCAGTACTTC | CASSLGPNFNYEQYF